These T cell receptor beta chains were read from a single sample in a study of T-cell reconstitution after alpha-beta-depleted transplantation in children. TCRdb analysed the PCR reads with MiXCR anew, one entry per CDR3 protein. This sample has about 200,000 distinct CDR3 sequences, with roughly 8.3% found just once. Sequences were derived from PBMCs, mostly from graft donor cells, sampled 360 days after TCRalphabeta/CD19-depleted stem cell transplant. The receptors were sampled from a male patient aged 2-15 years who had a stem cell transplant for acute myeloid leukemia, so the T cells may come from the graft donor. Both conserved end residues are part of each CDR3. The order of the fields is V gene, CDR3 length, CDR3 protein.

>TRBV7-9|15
CASSLALGGGETQYF
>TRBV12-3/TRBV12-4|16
CSPLWGGGVHGNEQFF
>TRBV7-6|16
CASSLGPGRVIQPQHF
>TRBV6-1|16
CAIYLPPGSGRYEQYF
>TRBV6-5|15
CASSYRQAGANVLTF
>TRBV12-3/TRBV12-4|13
CASSLGLGYGYTF
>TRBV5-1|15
CASSLEAGSGETQYF
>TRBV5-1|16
CASSLTGGGMNEKLFF
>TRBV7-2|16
CASSLALTGGITEAFF
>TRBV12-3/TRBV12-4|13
CASSPGRKETQYF
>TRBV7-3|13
CASSLGPGGEQFF
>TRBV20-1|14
CSAPGTSGYNEQFF
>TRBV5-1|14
CASSLGDFANEQFF
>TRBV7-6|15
CASSLLAGRDEKLFF
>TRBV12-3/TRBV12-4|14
CASQEWDRKETQHF
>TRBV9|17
CASSAYPKQGARETQYF
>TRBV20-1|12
CSGVGTGNEQFF
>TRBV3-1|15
CASSRGLAATYEQYF